The entry that follows covers one T cell receptor beta chain sequence. The target antigen is unknown. This record comes from a study of cytomegalovirus exposure and HLA in healthy donors. Study-level points and caveats: Among TCR sequences, most were rare, though some public TCRs appeared in many donors. DRB1 had the most TCR associations and HLA-C the fewest, a later analysis found, with rates varying by HLA locus.

Each donor was healthy, and each was a bone marrow donor. Germline-derived CDR1 and CDR2 are SNHLY and FYNNEI. V was shortened by 4 bases and J by 8 bases, with 14 bases between the two germline ends. The CDR3 sequence is 13 residues long. With 60 Vbeta and 13 Jbeta primers, the PCR was carried out. TCRdb's table, derived via immunoSEQ multiplex PCR, lists solely in-frame clones and lacks some. The repertoire holds more than 100,000 clones, roughly 80% seen once, with roughly 30% in the top ten. Input material: PBMCs. This clonotype was sampled from a man aged 60 to 69 in good health and CMV-seropositive. The chain employs TRBV2 and TRBJ1-2; no firm D call. CDR3 sequence: CASSGEQVRGYTF. The CDR3 DNA follows: TGTGCCAGCAGTGGGGAGCAAGTGAGGGGCTACACCTTC.